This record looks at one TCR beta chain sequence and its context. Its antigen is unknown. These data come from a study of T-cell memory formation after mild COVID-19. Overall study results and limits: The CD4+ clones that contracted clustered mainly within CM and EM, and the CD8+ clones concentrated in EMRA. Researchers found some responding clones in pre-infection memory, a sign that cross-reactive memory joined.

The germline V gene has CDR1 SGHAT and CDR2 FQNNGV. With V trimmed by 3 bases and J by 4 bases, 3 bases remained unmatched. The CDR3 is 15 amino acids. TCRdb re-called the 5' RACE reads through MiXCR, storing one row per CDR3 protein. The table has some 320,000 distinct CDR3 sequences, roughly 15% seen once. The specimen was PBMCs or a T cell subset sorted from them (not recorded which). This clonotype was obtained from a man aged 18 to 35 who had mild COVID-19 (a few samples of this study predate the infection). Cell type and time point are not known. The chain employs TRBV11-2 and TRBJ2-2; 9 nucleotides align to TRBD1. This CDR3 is CASSFLTGGTGELFF. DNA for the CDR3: TGTGCCAGCAGCTTTTTGACAGGGGGCACCGGGGAGCTGTTTTTT.